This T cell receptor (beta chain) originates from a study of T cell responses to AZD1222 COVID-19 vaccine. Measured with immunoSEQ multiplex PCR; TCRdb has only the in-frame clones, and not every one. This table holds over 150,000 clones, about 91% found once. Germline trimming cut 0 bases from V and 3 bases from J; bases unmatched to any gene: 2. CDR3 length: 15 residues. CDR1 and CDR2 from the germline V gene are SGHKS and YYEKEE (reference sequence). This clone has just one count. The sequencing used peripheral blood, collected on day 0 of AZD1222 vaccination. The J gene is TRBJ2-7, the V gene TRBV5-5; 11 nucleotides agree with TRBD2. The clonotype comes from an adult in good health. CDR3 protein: CASSLVGLAVYEQYF. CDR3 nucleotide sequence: TGTGCCAGCAGCTTGGTGGGACTAGCGGTCTACGAGCAGTACTTC.